The clone carrying this T cell receptor (beta chain) occurred a few times. The germline gives CDR1 SGHRS, CDR2 YFSETQ. The V and J ends lost 0 bases and 1 base respectively, with 10 bases between them. This CDR3 has 16 residues. Each CDR3 protein is one row after TCRdb ran MiXCR on the RT-PCR reads. The sample includes more than 550,000 distinct CDR3 sequences, approximately 11% of them seen just once. These data come from a study of response to subunit inactivated influenza vaccine. These records were also assigned to another study, of T cells expressing NK-cell markers. That source notes: The authors generated TCR beta cDNA through 5'RACE template switching with UMIs. Sequencing covered eight donors, seven HCMV-seropositive and one seronegative. Evidence did not settle whether expanded NKG2C+ T cell clones targeted HCMV.

The clonotype was recovered from a man aged 45-65 years who received an inactivated influenza vaccine. Sequences were derived from PBMCs from blood, sampled on the day of vaccination. The rearrangement uses TRBV5-1 and TRBJ1-4; no reliable D call. CDR3 nucleotide sequence: TGCGCCAGCAGCTTGGTGGGGTTTGGAACTAATGAAAAACTGTTTTTT. As protein: CASSLVGFGTNEKLFF.